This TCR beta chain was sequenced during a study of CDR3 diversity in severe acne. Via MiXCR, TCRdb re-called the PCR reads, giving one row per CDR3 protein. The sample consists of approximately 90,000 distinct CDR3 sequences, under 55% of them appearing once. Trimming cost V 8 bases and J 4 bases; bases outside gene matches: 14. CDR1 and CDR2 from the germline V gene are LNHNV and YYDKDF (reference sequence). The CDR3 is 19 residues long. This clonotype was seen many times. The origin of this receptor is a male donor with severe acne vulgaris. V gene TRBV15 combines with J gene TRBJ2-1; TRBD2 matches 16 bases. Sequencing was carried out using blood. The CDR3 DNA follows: TGTGCCACCCGCGGGACTAGCGGGGGGGGCCACTTGATTTACAATGAGCAGTTCTTC. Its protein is CATRGTSGGGHLIYNEQFF.